This passage covers 13 T cell receptor beta chains from one sample sequenced in a study of CD8+CD57+ T cells in acquired aplastic anemia. Investigators profiled TCR beta VDJ and CDR3 from genomic DNA template. Each CDR3 protein gets one entry after TCRdb re-called the reads with MiXCR. The sample has about 190,000 distinct CDR3 sequences; less than 65% are singletons. Sequenced sample: sorted CD4+, CD8+, or CD8+CD57+ T cells (not recorded which) from PBMCs. These receptors all stem from a human donor in good health, serving as a control.

This clonotype was picked up a small number of times. The rearrangement joins TRBV2 to TRBJ2-3, with TRBD2 matching 8 bases. Unmatched junction bases numbered 5, after V lost 4 bases and J lost 2 bases. This CDR3 comprises 15 residues. Per the germline V gene, CDR1 is SNHLY and CDR2 is FYNNEI. CDR3 sequence reads: CASSATSAHTDTQYF. The CDR3 DNA follows: TGTGCCAGCAGTGCGACTAGCGCGCACACAGATACGCAGTATTTT.

The DNA of the CDR3 is TGTGCCAGCAGCTTTAGCGGGGGAGAGCAGTTCTTC. Protein sequence: CASSFSGGEQFF. V gene TRBV7-2 combines with J gene TRBJ2-5, with TRBD2 identical over 9 bases. The end of the DNA is better explained by TRBJ2-1, so the J call may be wrong. Germline V gene sequence: CDR1 SGHTA, CDR2 FQGNSA. The CDR3 runs 12 residues.

This clonotype came up many times. This sequence joins TRBV19 and TRBJ2-2, with D unclear. V lost 3 bases to trimming and J lost 4 bases, with 21 bases between them. The CDR3 has 18 residues. Germline assignment: CDR1 LNHDA and CDR2 SQIVND (reference sequence). As DNA, the CDR3 is TGTGCCAGTAGTATCTTCATCTCTTGGCAAAAGGGCACCGGGGAGCTGTTTTTT. This codes for CASSIFISWQKGTGELFF.

The V and J genes are TRBV19 and TRBJ2-7; D not certain. The CDR3 has 15 residues. V was pared by 5 bases and J by 0 bases, with 14 bases between. Germline-derived CDR1 and CDR2 are LNHDA and SQIVND (reference sequence). The CDR3 DNA follows: TGTGCCAGTAGTCCGTCCCCGGATTCCTCCTACGAGCAGTACTTC. It is translated as CASSPSPDSSYEQYF.

This chain uses TRBV7-6 with TRBJ2-2; D might be TRBD2 (6 bases). The length of the CDR3 is 17 residues. Germline assignment: CDR1 SGHVS and CDR2 FNYEAQ. Trimming pared 7 bases from V and 6 bases from J, leaving 24 bases between. The CDR3 DNA follows: TGTGCCAGCACTCCGCTTTCGCTGGCGGGATCCCCCGGGGAGCTGTTTTTT. It yields the protein CASTPLSLAGSPGELFF.

Comment on this clonotype: Sequence at one end of the junction differs from germline and may be a read error. This CDR3 is CTSRPLLAGEQFF. DNA of the CDR3: TGCACCAGCCGGCCCCTACTAGCGGGGGAGCAGTTCTTC. This chain uses TRBV5-1 with TRBJ2-1, with 10 nucleotides matching TRBD2. Germline V lookup: CDR1 SGHRS, CDR2 YFSETQ. The CDR3 is made up of 13 amino acids.

This clonotype was counted ten times or more. V gene TRBV6-1 combines with J gene TRBJ1-3; D possibly corresponds to TRBD1 (5 bases). There are 15 residues in the CDR3. CDR1 is MNHNS, CDR2 SASEGT, per germline. The V end lost 7 bases, the J end lost 1 base, and 14 bases lay between the germline ends. For the CDR3, the DNA is TGTGCCAGCATTTCGGGGGTAACGTCTGGAAACACCATATATTTT. It is translated as CASISGVTSGNTIYF.

This clonotype was counted ten times or more. The V and J genes are TRBV6-5 and TRBJ2-7; 7 bases align to TRBD2. V trimming: 4 bases; J trimming: 0 bases; junction bases outside the gene matches: 12. The CDR3 consists of 17 residues. Germline V gives CDR1 MNHEY, CDR2 SVGAGI. The CDR3: CASSLLPLSSGSYEQYF. The CDR3 DNA sequence: TGTGCCAGCAGTTTACTACCTCTATCTAGCGGCTCCTACGAGCAGTACTTC.

This clonotype was seen a few times. The genes are TRBV20-1 and TRBJ1-4; D call uncertain. The CDR3 has 13 amino acids. V was shortened by 6 bases and J by 3 bases, with 11 bases between the two germline ends. Germline assignment: CDR1 DFQATT and CDR2 SNEGSKA (reference sequence). The CDR3 DNA sequence: TGCAGTGCAGAAACAGCCTCTAATGAAAAACTGTTTTTT. Amino acid sequence: CSAETASNEKLFF.

To note about this clonotype: The junction and the germline gene differ at one end; a read error may be behind it. The chain carries TRBV7-3 and TRBJ2-1; 8 bases are a match to TRBD2. CDR3 size: 14 residues. Germline V CDR1 and CDR2: SGHTA, FQGTGA. DNA of the CDR3: TGTGCCAGCAGCTATCGCGGGGGGCCCAATGAGCAGTCCTTC. Translating it yields CASSYRGGPNEQSF.

The chain couples TRBV12-3 or TRBV12-4 to TRBJ2-3, with a tentative D call TRBD2 (6 bases). Deletions cut 5 bases from V and 7 bases from J, with 37 bases between. The CDR3 totals 21 residues. CDR3: CASSKGPLLAVSRVCTNTQYF. For the CDR3, the DNA is TGTGCCAGCAGTAAAGGACCTTTATTAGCGGTCTCTAGGGTATGCACGAATACGCAGTATTTT.

The count of this clonotype is one. Possible read error: a much larger clone is one base away. V is TRBV7-8 and J is TRBJ2-7, with D perhaps TRBD1 or TRBD2 (5 bases each). The CDR3 covers 15 residues. The germline V gene has CDR1 SGHVS and CDR2 FQNEAQ. V dropped 5 bases and J dropped 2 bases, with 16 bases sitting between them. CDR3 sequence reads: CASSLGWDGTYEQYF. CDR3 nucleotide sequence: TGTGCCAGCAGCCTAGGTTGGGACGGAACCTACGAGCAGTACTTC.

As for this clonotype: A much larger clone sits a single nucleotide away, making a read error possible. The V gene is TRBV6-2 or TRBV6-3, the J gene TRBJ1-1; TRBD1 matches at 7 bases. From germline, CDR1 is MNHEY and CDR2 SVGEGT. This CDR3 spans 14 amino acids. DNA for the CDR3: TGTGCCAGCTGTCGACGACAGGGAAACACTGAAGCTCTCTTT. Amino acids: CASCRRQGNTEALF.